These 3 T cell receptor beta chains were sequenced from one sample in a study of control samples from healthy donors and cancer patients. Generated by immunoSEQ multiplex PCR, the TCRdb table keeps only in-frame clones and is missing some. Here the sample spans 40,000 to 50,000 clones, roughly 83% being singletons. The specimen was blood. The receptors come from a man in his sixties in good health.

The count of this clone is one. The chain recombines TRBV4-3 with TRBJ1-1; D perhaps matches TRBD1 (6 bases). The CDR3 contains 16 residues. Germline V lookup: CDR1 LGHNA, CDR2 YSLEER. V dropped 0 bases and J dropped 2 bases, with 13 bases sitting between them. CDR3 region: CASSQDTGQLNTEAFF. As DNA, the CDR3 is TGCGCCAGCAGCCAAGACACAGGGCAACTTAACACTGAAGCTTTCTTT.

The V and J genes are TRBV18 and TRBJ2-1; D gene unclear. Germline V gene sequence: CDR1 KGHSH, CDR2 LQKENI. Trimming stripped 5 bases from V and 5 bases from J, with 4 bases between. CDR3 size: 11 residues. CDR3 amino acids: CASSSNNEQFF. CDR3 DNA sequence: TGTGCCAGCTCATCGAACAATGAGCAGTTCTTC.

This clone has a handful of counts. The V gene is TRBV7-2, the J gene TRBJ1-5; 10 bases match TRBD1. V trimming: 0 bases; J trimming: 5 bases; junction bases outside the gene matches: 4. Germline V CDR1 and CDR2: SGHTA, FQGNSA. This CDR3 has 16 amino acids. The CDR3 region is CASSLAWTGGDQPQHF. CDR3 in DNA: TGTGCCAGCAGCTTAGCCTGGACAGGGGGGGATCAGCCCCAGCATTTT. The variable domain in full, completed from reference TRBV7-2 and TRBJ1-5, reads GAGVSQSPSNKVTEKGKDVELRCDPISGHTALYWYRQSLGQGLEFLIYFQGNSAPDKSGLPSDRFSAERTGGSVSTLTIQRTQQEDSAVYLCASSLAWTGGDQPQHFGDGTRLSIL.